This TCR beta chain was identified in a study of molecular identifiers for immune sequencing clone quantification. TCRdb re-derived calls from the PCR reads in MiXCR, one entry per CDR3 protein. Of about 320,000 distinct CDR3 sequences in the sample, about 22% were seen once. The CDR3 has 14 residues. Looked up from germline, CDR1 is MNHEY and CDR2 is SMNVEV (reference sequence). Trimming shortened V by 6 bases and J by 1 base, and 10 bases separated the two germline ends. This clonotype was recorded at least ten times. Sequencing used naive CD8+ T cells from blood, with Jurkat cell RNA spiked in. Subset given: FACS-sorted CD8+CD4-CCR7+CD45RA+ naive T cells. V and J are TRBV27 and TRBJ1-3; tentatively, D is TRBD1 (5 bases). This sequence originates from a human donor in good health. Some libraries in this study had Jurkat cell RNA spiked in. CDR3 DNA sequence: TGTGCCAGCAGCTTGGGGGGGTCTGGAAACACCATATATTTT. Translating it yields CASSLGGSGNTIYF.